Listed below are T cell receptor beta chains from one sample, sequenced in a study of breast tumors, draining lymph nodes, adjacent tissues. Via MiXCR, TCRdb re-called the multiplex PCR reads, giving one row per CDR3 protein. The table records 50,000 to 75,000 distinct CDR3 sequences, 57% of them present only once. Sequenced: breast tumor tissue. These receptors were obtained from a female donor with breast cancer. Some clones in this sample may be carry-over from other donors' samples. The CDR3 runs from the conserved cysteine through the conserved F or W. D genes are given only for firm matches. Some rows have no size entry. The others give once, few or many, or a class for an expanded clone.

TRBD1	TRBV5-5	TRBJ2-1	few	TGTGCCAGCAGCTTGGAATTTTTGGGACAGGGGGCAGGCTACAATGAGCAGTTCTTC	CASSLEFLGQGAGYNEQFF
NA	TRBV7-9	TRBJ1-1	NA	TGTGCCAGCAGCTTAGATCGGGGGCGAGGGCCTGAAGCTTTCTTT	CASSLDRGRGPEAFF
TRBD2	TRBV20-1	TRBJ2-1	many	TGCAGTGCTTGGACTAGCGGGAATGACAATGAGCAGTTCTTC	CSAWTSGNDNEQFF
NA	TRBV12-3/TRBV12-4	TRBJ2-3	NA	TGTGCCAGCAGTTTCCTCCAGGCAGGCACAGATACGCAGTATTTT	CASSFLQAGTDTQYF
NA	TRBV14	TRBJ2-1	NA	TGTGCCAGCAGCCTCGGTTACAATGAGCAGTTCTTC	CASSLGYNEQFF
TRBD2	TRBV5-1	TRBJ2-1	many	TGCGCCAGCTCCTCCCGCGGGGGAACTAGGATTGTCAATGAGCAGTTCTTC	CASSSRGGTRIVNEQFF
NA	TRBV7-2	TRBJ2-1	medium-sized	TGTGCCAGCAGCGCGGGGCCAAATGAGCAGTTCTTC	CASSAGPNEQFF
NA	TRBV24-1	TRBJ1-6	many	TGTGCCACCAGTGATTTAGGACGGCGGCTGGGGAATTCACCCCTCCACTTT	CATSDLGRRLGNSPLHF
NA	TRBV30	TRBJ1-6	many	TGTGCCTGGACCATGGGGGGTTATAATTCACCCCTCCACTTT	CAWTMGGYNSPLHF
TRBD1	TRBV10-3	TRBJ2-3	NA	TGTGCTATCAGAACCGGGACAGGGGCTTATAGCACAGATGCGCAGTATTTT	CAIRTGTGAYSTDAQYF
TRBD2	TRBV19	TRBJ2-1	many	TGTGCCAGTAGTATGGGACTAGCGGGGGGCTCGGGATACAATGAGCAGTTCTTC	CASSMGLAGGSGYNEQFF